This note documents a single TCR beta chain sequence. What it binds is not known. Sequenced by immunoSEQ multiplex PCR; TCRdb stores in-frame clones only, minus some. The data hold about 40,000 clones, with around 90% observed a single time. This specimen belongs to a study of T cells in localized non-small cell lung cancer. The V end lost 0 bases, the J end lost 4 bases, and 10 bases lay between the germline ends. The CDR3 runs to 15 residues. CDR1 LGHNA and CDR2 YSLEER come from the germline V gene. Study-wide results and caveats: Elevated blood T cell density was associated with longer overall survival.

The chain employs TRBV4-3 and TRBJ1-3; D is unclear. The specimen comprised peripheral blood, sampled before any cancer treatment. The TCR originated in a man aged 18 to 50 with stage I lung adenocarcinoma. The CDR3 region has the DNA TGCGCCAGCAGCCAAGATTCGGTTACAGGAAACACCATATATTTT. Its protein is CASSQDSVTGNTIYF.